The T cell receptor beta chain under discussion was sequenced for a study of post-analysis software for immune sequencing data. Broader study findings: Higher frequency in patients than in controls was seen for about five TRBV segments, with TRBV5-6, TRBV5-1 and TRBV20-1 among them.

Ten or more counts support this clonotype. Antigen specificity is unknown. Sequencing libraries made from TCR beta cDNA carried unique molecular identifiers. Using its own MiXCR run on the PCR reads, TCRdb lists one record per CDR3 protein. The table has around 180,000 distinct CDR3 sequences, 30% seen once. The CDR3 contains 12 residues. Germline CDR1 reads SQVTM; CDR2 reads ANQGSEA. The V gene lost 4 bases and the J gene lost 6 bases, with 12 bases spanning the gap. Source material: blood. The chain combines TRBV29-1 with TRBJ1-2; D uncertain. This TCR came from a girl aged 10 to 17 with multiple sclerosis. This CDR3 reads CSVVLGADGYTF. DNA of the CDR3: TGCAGCGTTGTATTAGGAGCCGATGGCTACACCTTC.